The 27 T cell receptor beta chains listed next were all sequenced from one sample in a study of T cells after posttransplantation cyclophosphamide. Assay used: immunoSEQ multiplex PCR; TCRdb lists only in-frame clones, some missing. Seen here are tens of thousands of clones, around 97% observed once, and the top ten hold around 0.15%. The naive gate required viable CD3+CD4+ or CD3+CD8+ cells with CCR7+CD45RA+CD45RO-CD95-CD27+CD28+ phenotype. Sequencing was done on a sample of naive CD4+ T cells sorted from PBMCs. The receptors shown here come from a man aged 45-65 years in good health, CMV-negative, and a related stem cell transplant donor.

V and J are TRBV5-1 and TRBJ2-3; 8 bases are a match to TRBD1. The CDR3 has 14 amino acids. Trimming cost V 7 bases and J 1 base; bases outside gene matches: 5. CDR1 and CDR2 (germline): SGHRS, YFSETQ. CDR3 region: CASETGGGTDTQYF. The CDR3 nucleotides are TGCGCCAGCGAAACAGGGGGAGGCACAGATACGCAGTATTTT. The variable domain in full, with the rest retrieved from reference TRBV5-1 and TRBJ2-3, is KAGVTQTPRYLIKTRGQQVTLSCSPISGHRSVSWYQQTPGQGLQFLFEYFSETQRNKGNFPGRFSGRQFSNSRSEMNVSTLELGDSALYLCASETGGGTDTQYFGPGTRLTVL.

The chain uses TRBV7-9 and TRBJ1-5, with TRBD1 as a possible D gene (6 bases). CDR1 is SEHNR and CDR2 is FQNEAQ in the germline V gene (reference sequence). The CDR3 is made up of 14 amino acids. Trimming took off 1 base at V and 10 bases at J, with 14 bases between the two ends. CDR3 DNA: TGTGCCAGCAGCTTAGGGCAAACAGGGTCACCCCAGCATTTT. Translation: CASSLGQTGSPQHF.

The J gene is TRBJ2-5, the V gene TRBV5-8; D unresolved. The J call may not be correct, given that the DNA end is closer to TRBJ2-7. The CDR3 loop spans 11 amino acids. Germline V lookup: CDR1 SGHTS, CDR2 YDEGEE. CDR3 coding DNA: TGTGCCAGCAGCTTGGACTACGAGCAGTACTTC. Translation: CASSLDYEQYF.

The chain joins TRBV6-1 to TRBJ1-1, with 8 bases identical to TRBD1. The germline V gene encodes CDR1 MNHNS and CDR2 SASEGT. The CDR3 is 14 residues long. V shed 10 bases, J shed 0 bases, and the junction held 7 bases outside the gene matches. The CDR3 here is CAIIRQGMNTEAFF. The DNA for the CDR3 is TGTGCCATCATTCGACAGGGGATGAACACTGAAGCTTTCTTT.

The chain joins TRBV7-9 to TRBJ2-3, with 11 bases matching TRBD2. In germline, CDR1 is SEHNR, CDR2 FQNEAQ (reference sequence). The V gene end was trimmed by 5 bases and the J gene end by 6 bases; junction bases not matched to a gene: 10. The CDR3 extends over 16 amino acids. CDR3: CASSPQLAGAGDTQYF. CDR3 sequence (DNA): TGTGCCAGCAGCCCCCAACTAGCGGGGGCCGGGGATACGCAGTATTTT.

This clone was recorded once. The chain has TRBV4-3 and TRBJ2-3, with TRBD2 matching 9 bases. This CDR3 region has 16 residues. Germline V gives CDR1 LGHNA, CDR2 YSLEER. The V segment lost 8 bases and the J segment 4 bases; nucleotides outside the gene matches: 13. The CDR3 is CASAGIAGGPADTQYF. The CDR3 DNA is TGCGCCAGCGCCGGGATCGCGGGGGGGCCTGCAGATACGCAGTATTTT.

The CDR3 bases are TGTGCCAGCAGCTTAAACAGGGGGGACTACAATGAGCAGTTCTTC. Translated, it gives CASSLNRGDYNEQFF. V gene TRBV7-3 combines with J gene TRBJ2-1, with 8 nucleotides matching TRBD1. J lost 3 bases, V lost 1 base, and 2 bases had no gene match. CDR1 and CDR2 (germline): SGHTA, FQGTGA. This CDR3 is 15 amino acids long. The whole variable domain, remainder taken from reference TRBV7-3 and TRBJ2-1, is GAGVSQTPSNKVTEKGKYVELRCDPISGHTALYWYRQSLGQGPEFLIYFQGTGAADDSGLPNDRFFAVRPEGSVSTLKIQRTERGDSAVYLCASSLNRGDYNEQFFGPGTRLTVL.

V and J are TRBV19 and TRBJ1-2; 10 nucleotides align to TRBD1. V gave up 6 bases and J gave up 0 bases; unmatched junction bases: 10. CDR1 is LNHDA, CDR2 SQIVND, per germline (reference sequence). The CDR3 covers 17 residues. This chain's CDR3 is CASSPRDRGFSNYGYTF. CDR3 in DNA: TGTGCCAGTAGCCCCCGGGACAGGGGCTTTTCTAACTATGGCTACACCTTC.

This clone appeared once. This chain uses TRBV11-2 with TRBJ2-5; D is ambiguous. CDR3 length equals 17 residues. With 6 bases removed from V and 0 bases from J, the gap between germline ends came to 20 bases. Germline lookup yields CDR1 SGHAT and CDR2 FQNNGV. The CDR3 is CASSLVLGLLYQETQYF. As DNA, the CDR3 is TGTGCCAGCAGTCTAGTCTTAGGTCTTTTGTACCAAGAGACCCAGTACTTC. Full variable domain (rest looked up from reference TRBV11-2 and TRBJ2-5): EAGVAQSPRYKIIEKRQSVAFWCNPISGHATLYWYQQILGQGPKLLIQFQNNGVVDDSQLPKDRFSAERLKGVDSTLKIQPAKLEDSAVYLCASSLVLGLLYQETQYFGPGTRLLVL.

The chain combines TRBV29-1 with TRBJ2-7; D may be TRBD1 (5 bases). The CDR3 is 11 amino acids. Germline CDR1 SQVTM, CDR2 ANQGSEA. V lost 7 bases to trimming and J lost 1 base, with 8 bases between them. For the CDR3, the DNA is TGCAGCGGCAGGGTTTCCTACGAGCAGTACTTC. This encodes CSGRVSYEQYF.

V gene TRBV9 combines with J gene TRBJ2-7; no clear D. This CDR3 region has 15 residues. Germline assignment: CDR1 SGDLS and CDR2 YYNGEE. Trimming pared 4 bases from V and 6 bases from J, leaving 20 bases between. The CDR3 here is CASSPSTEAFREQYF. The CDR3 nucleotides read TGTGCCAGCAGCCCCTCCACAGAAGCCTTCCGCGAGCAGTACTTC.

The chain recombines TRBV5-1 with TRBJ1-1, with D possibly TRBD1 on 6 matching bases. V shed 4 bases and J shed 5 bases, with 12 bases lying between them. CDR1 SGHRS and CDR2 YFSETQ come from the germline V gene. This CDR3 comprises 13 residues. The CDR3 protein is CASSESGVTEAFF. Here the CDR3 DNA reads TGCGCCAGCAGCGAATCAGGGGTAACTGAAGCTTTCTTT.

In the case of this clone: Relative to the germline gene, one junction end is altered; a read error may explain this. This chain links TRBV20-1 with TRBJ2-7; TRBD2 is a possible D gene (5 bases). Germline CDR1 reads DFQATT; CDR2 reads SNEGSKA (reference sequence). This CDR3 comprises 11 residues. This chain's CDR3 is CSARDLGSNHF. DNA of the CDR3: TGCAGTGCTAGAGATTTAGGGAGCAACCACTTC.

The V gene is TRBV19, the J gene TRBJ2-7; D is perhaps TRBD1 (6 bases). The CDR3 consists of 13 residues. The V gene lost 5 bases and the J gene lost 9 bases, with 17 bases spanning the gap. Germline CDR1 LNHDA, CDR2 SQIVND (reference sequence). CDR3 sequence reads: CASSPYPEGGQYF. The CDR3 nucleotides are TGTGCCAGTAGTCCATACCCCGAAGGGGGGCAGTACTTC.

The rearrangement joins TRBV6-5 to TRBJ2-4, with D perhaps TRBD2 (6 bases). CDR1 and CDR2 (germline): MNHEY, SVGAGI. V lost 6 bases to trimming and J lost 5 bases, with 11 bases between them. The CDR3 runs 13 residues. CDR3 region: CASRAGPQNIQYF. In DNA, the CDR3 is TGTGCCAGCAGGGCGGGACCTCAAAACATTCAGTACTTC.

The rearrangement joins TRBV9 to TRBJ2-5, with unresolved D. The germline V gene has CDR1 SGDLS and CDR2 YYNGEE. The length of the CDR3 is 12 residues. Trimming shortened V by 3 bases and J by 5 bases, and 8 bases separated the two germline ends. CDR3 DNA: TGTGCCAGCAGCGCCGGTTGGGAGACCCAGTACTTC. Translation gives CASSAGWETQYF.

The V and J genes are TRBV25-1 and TRBJ2-1, with a possible D match to TRBD2 (6 bases). The CDR3 covers 16 residues. The V gene's germline CDR1 is MGHDK and CDR2 SYGVNS. The V gene lost 2 bases and the J gene lost 1 base, with 12 bases spanning the gap. The CDR3 DNA sequence: TGTGCCAGCAGTGAAGATCGGGGGAAATCCTACAATGAGCAGTTCTTC. Translated: CASSEDRGKSYNEQFF.

The chain is built from TRBV5-1 and TRBJ2-3, with TRBD2 identical over 7 bases. Trimming cost V 4 bases and J 2 bases; bases outside gene matches: 16. This CDR3 has 18 amino acids. Germline CDR1 reads SGHRS; CDR2 reads YFSETQ. The CDR3 nucleotides read TGCGCCAGCAGCCTGAACCCCGTTAGCGGGCTAAACACAGATACGCAGTATTTT. Encoded protein: CASSLNPVSGLNTDTQYF.

This clone was detected only once. The chain couples TRBV5-6 to TRBJ1-5, with D perhaps TRBD1 (5 bases). This CDR3 has 15 residues. Germline CDR1 reads SGHDT; CDR2 reads YYEEEE. V lost 0 bases and J lost 4, with 11 bases in between. CDR3 region: CASSLAGRTNQPQHF. The CDR3 DNA is TGTGCCAGCAGCTTGGCCGGGCGGACAAATCAGCCCCAGCATTTT.

This sequence joins TRBV18 and TRBJ2-7, with 10 nucleotides matching TRBD1. The CDR3 covers 16 residues. Germline trimming cut 2 bases from V and 2 bases from J; bases unmatched to any gene: 6. Per germline, CDR1 KGHSH and CDR2 LQKENI. The CDR3 loop reads CASSPTTGQGTYEQYF. The DNA for the CDR3 is TGTGCCAGCTCACCAACCACGGGACAGGGGACCTACGAGCAGTACTTC.

The rearrangement joins TRBV15 to TRBJ2-3; a weak D match, TRBD1 (6 bases). This CDR3 contains 15 residues. Germline CDR1 reads LNHNV; CDR2 reads YYDKDF (reference sequence). The germline V and J ends were trimmed by 1 base and 7 bases, with 15 bases remaining between them. CDR3 sequence: CATSRVDQGTNTQYF. CDR3 bases: TGTGCCACCAGCAGAGTGGACCAAGGGACAAATACGCAGTATTTT.

V and J are TRBV18 and TRBJ1-2; D unclear. V shed 3 bases and J shed 2 bases, with 7 bases lying between them. This CDR3 contains 13 residues. The germline V gene has CDR1 KGHSH and CDR2 LQKENI. The CDR3 region has the DNA TGTGCCAGCTCACCCCCGGGGAACTATGGCTACACCTTC. Translated: CASSPPGNYGYTF.

On this clone itself: In the same sample, other DNA sequences code for this CDR3. The chain joins TRBV7-2 to TRBJ1-6; D is unresolved. The CDR3 is 14 residues long. Trimming shortened V by 4 bases and J by 3 bases, and 7 bases separated the two germline ends. CDR1 SGHTA and CDR2 FQGNSA come from the germline V gene. The CDR3 DNA reads as TGTGCCAGCAGCTCCATAGACTATAATTCACCCCTCCACTTT. It encodes CASSSIDYNSPLHF.

This chain links TRBV7-8 with TRBJ1-1; D not certain. The CDR3 totals 15 residues. Germline V gene data show CDR1 as SGHVS and CDR2 as FQNEAQ. V lost 5 bases and J lost 1, with 14 bases in between. The CDR3, as DNA: TGTGCCAGCAGCCCATCCGGGTCGGAGAACACTGAAGCTTTCTTT. As protein: CASSPSGSENTEAFF.

The chain recombines TRBV25-1 with TRBJ2-1; D possibly corresponds to TRBD2 (5 bases). The CDR3 consists of 14 residues. In germline, CDR1 is MGHDK, CDR2 SYGVNS. Deletions cut 4 bases from V and 3 bases from J, with 10 bases between. The CDR3 sequence: CASSGGRSYNEQFF. CDR3 nucleotides: TGTGCCAGCAGTGGAGGGAGAAGCTACAATGAGCAGTTCTTC.

V is TRBV19 and J is TRBJ1-2; TRBD1 is a possible D gene (6 bases). The CDR3 is made up of 14 amino acids. Germline V gene data show CDR1 as LNHDA and CDR2 as SQIVND (reference sequence). V was shortened by 0 bases and J by 4 bases, with 9 bases between the two germline ends. The CDR3 DNA is TGTGCCAGTAGTATAGATTACAGGGCCTATGGCTACACCTTC. Translating it yields CASSIDYRAYGYTF.

J is TRBJ2-5 and V is TRBV2; 9 bases agree with TRBD2. Per the germline V gene, CDR1 is SNHLY and CDR2 is FYNNEI. Unmatched junction bases numbered 5, after V lost 4 bases and J lost 2 bases. The CDR3 is made up of 15 amino acids. CDR3 amino acids: CASSARGGIQETQYF. CDR3 sequence (DNA): TGTGCCAGCAGTGCGCGGGGGGGAATACAAGAGACCCAGTACTTC.